This TCR beta chain comes out of a study of CD8 T cells in ankylosing spondylitis. Study-level results: CD8+ cells made up the disease-linked clones, which were relatively rare in peripheral blood. In ankylosing spondylitis blood, a motif of seven to nine highly homologous TCR beta variants appeared characteristic. Researchers reportedly found disease-linked clones significantly enriched in matched ankylosing spondylitis synovial fluid. Reactive arthritis synovial fluid and blood previously showed some of these motif variants.

Worth noting for this clonotype: The antigen is not known.

V was trimmed by 2 bases and J by 1 base, leaving 24 bases between them. Germline V gives CDR1 ENHRY, CDR2 SYGVKD. This CDR3 has 19 residues. The TCR beta libraries were generated through quantitative 5'-RACE incorporating molecular barcodes. TCRdb processed the 5' RACE reads anew with MiXCR; each CDR3 protein has one entry. The sample has about 840,000 distinct CDR3 sequences, over 9.5% seen once. The receptor was isolated from a male donor with ankylosing spondylitis. The chain employs TRBV10-3 and TRBJ2-7; the D call may be TRBD1 or TRBD2 (5 bases each). Sequencing was carried out using blood, either unsorted or a sorted T cell fraction (not recorded which). The CDR3 reads CAISEHGDAWSTNSYEQYF. Written as DNA, the CDR3 is TGTGCCATCAGTGAGCATGGGGACGCTTGGAGTACGAATTCCTACGAGCAGTACTTC.